This T cell receptor (beta chain) was found in a study of CD8 T cells in ankylosing spondylitis. This clonotype was seen only a few times. The germline V gene encodes CDR1 DFQATT and CDR2 SNEGSKA (reference sequence). The V end was cut by 1 base, the J end by 4 bases, with 13 bases between. This CDR3 is 14 amino acids long. MiXCR, run by TCRdb on the 5' RACE reads, gives a single entry per CDR3 protein. Altogether approximately 39,000 distinct CDR3 sequences are present, 11% being singletons, with the ten largest covering 20%. The sequenced sample was synovial fluid, either unsorted or a sorted T cell fraction (not recorded which). The chain has TRBV20-1 and TRBJ1-2; D is unresolved. The sequence came from a male donor with ankylosing spondylitis. The CDR3, as DNA: TGCAGTGCTAGAGTGGGCAGCGATGGCTATGGCTACACCTTC. It codes for CSARVGSDGYGYTF.